What follows are 18 T cell receptor beta chains derived from one specimen sequenced in a study of cytomegalovirus exposure and HLA in healthy donors. The PCR was carried out with 60 Vbeta primers and 13 Jbeta primers. Libraries were prepared by immunoSEQ multiplex PCR; TCRdb keeps only in-frame clonotypes and omits some of them. The profile shows around 62,000 clones, about 80% of them singletons. What was sequenced was PBMCs. The receptors were gathered from a man between 60 and 75 years old in good health and CMV-seropositive.

In nucleotides, the CDR3 is TGTGCCAGCAGCGACTCCAGGGTCCGCTCTGGAAACACCATATATTTT. As protein: CASSDSRVRSGNTIYF. The J gene is TRBJ1-3, the V gene TRBV5-6; possibly TRBD1 for D (5 bases). The CDR3 runs 16 residues. Trimming cost V 4 bases and J 0 bases, with 14 bases left between them. The germline gives CDR1 SGHDT, CDR2 YYEEEE.

The chain links TRBV5-1 to TRBJ1-2; TRBD1 agrees at 10 bases. The CDR3 is 16 residues long. V gave up 4 bases and J gave up 1 base; unmatched junction bases: 7. Per the germline V gene, CDR1 is SGHRS and CDR2 is YFSETQ. This CDR3 reads CASSATGGVGNYGYTF. In nucleotides, the CDR3 is TGCGCCAGCAGCGCGACAGGGGGCGTAGGTAACTATGGCTACACCTTC.

This clone has only a few counts. The J gene is TRBJ2-5, the V gene TRBV12-2; TRBD2, as called in the table, went unchecked against the DNA. TRBV12-2 is described as a pseudogene. The CDR3 covers 17 residues. The CDR3 nucleotides read TGTGCAAGTCGCTTAGCGCAGGCTAGCGGGAGGGCGAAGACCCAGTACTTC. Residues: CASRLAQASGRAKTQYF.

V and J are TRBV29-1 and TRBJ1-2; 7 positions agree with TRBD1. The CDR3 is 12 amino acids. Germline V gene sequence: CDR1 SQVTM, CDR2 ANQGSEA. With V trimmed by 7 bases and J by 6 bases, 8 bases remained unmatched. The CDR3 protein is CSAGGWEDGYTF. The DNA for the CDR3 is TGCAGCGCAGGGGGGTGGGAAGATGGCTACACCTTC.

The J gene is TRBJ2-5, the V gene TRBV2, with 7 nucleotides matching TRBD2. V lost 7 bases and J lost 5; bases outside the gene matches: 10. CDR3 size: 14 residues. In germline, CDR1 is SNHLY, CDR2 FYNNEI. CDR3 coding DNA: TGTGCCAGCACCCGAGACGGGGGGTCGGAGACCCAGTACTTC. It translates to CASTRDGGSETQYF. Complete variable domain (other parts from reference TRBV2 and TRBJ2-5): EPEVTQTPSHQVTQMGQEVILRCVPISNHLYFYWYRQILGQKVEFLVSFYNNEISEKSEIFDDQFSVERPDGSNFTLKIRSTKLEDSAMYFCASTRDGGSETQYFGPGTRLLVL.

This chain uses TRBV7-9 with TRBJ1-1; D possibly corresponds to TRBD1 (6 bases). This CDR3 is 11 amino acids long. Looked up from germline, CDR1 is SEHNR and CDR2 is FQNEAQ (reference sequence). The V end lost 2 bases, the J end lost 9 bases, and 7 bases lay between the germline ends. CDR3 sequence reads: CASSLQGQAFF. The CDR3 DNA follows: TGTGCCAGCAGCTTACAGGGGCAAGCTTTCTTT.

The chain carries TRBV2 and TRBJ2-2, with unresolved D. The germline V gene encodes CDR1 SNHLY and CDR2 FYNNEI. CDR3 length: 14 amino acids. V lost 7 bases and J 4 bases, leaving 13 bases between the germline ends. CDR3 amino acids: CASKLDVLTGELFF. Written as DNA, the CDR3 is TGTGCCAGCAAGCTAGACGTCCTCACCGGGGAGCTGTTTTTT. Supplemented by reference TRBV2 and TRBJ2-2, the full variable domain reads EPEVTQTPSHQVTQMGQEVILRCVPISNHLYFYWYRQILGQKVEFLVSFYNNEISEKSEIFDDQFSVERPDGSNFTLKIRSTKLEDSAMYFCASKLDVLTGELFFGEGSRLTVL.

This sequence joins TRBV2 and TRBJ2-3, with D maybe TRBD1 (6 bases). CDR3 length equals 15 residues. The germline gives CDR1 SNHLY, CDR2 FYNNEI. V was clipped by 2 bases and J by 0 bases, with 9 bases between them. The CDR3 bases are TGTGCCAGCAGTGAAAGGACAGCTAGCACAGATACGCAGTATTTT. Translated: CASSERTASTDTQYF. Complete variable domain (other parts from reference TRBV2 and TRBJ2-3): EPEVTQTPSHQVTQMGQEVILRCVPISNHLYFYWYRQILGQKVEFLVSFYNNEISEKSEIFDDQFSVERPDGSNFTLKIRSTKLEDSAMYFCASSERTASTDTQYFGPGTRLTVL.

The chain carries TRBV6-5 and TRBJ1-5, with 7 bases fitting TRBD1. CDR3 length: 14 amino acids. The germline V gene encodes CDR1 MNHEY and CDR2 SVGAGI. The junction had 1 base not matched to a gene; V was cut back by 5 bases and J by 0 bases. CDR3 sequence: CASSRTGSNQPQHF. As DNA, the CDR3 is TGTGCCAGCAGTAGGACAGGTAGCAATCAGCCCCAGCATTTT.

This chain joins TRBV10-2 and TRBJ1-1; 8 bases align to TRBD1. The CDR3 has 13 residues. Per the germline V gene, CDR1 is WSHSY and CDR2 is SAAADI. The ends lost 7 bases at V and 1 base at J; junction bases unmatched: 2. CDR3 in amino acids: CASIGQGNTEAFF. The CDR3 DNA is TGCGCCAGCATTGGACAGGGGAACACTGAAGCTTTCTTT.

CDR3 loop: CASSLGLAGYNEQFF. The CDR3 DNA reads as TGTGCCAGCAGCTTGGGGTTAGCGGGGTACAATGAGCAGTTCTTC. The rearrangement joins TRBV5-5 to TRBJ2-1; the match to TRBD2 covers 8 bases. This CDR3 has 15 amino acids. Losses at the gene ends were 0 bases for V and 4 bases for J; bases not matched to a gene: 3. Germline V gene lookup returns CDR1 SGHKS and CDR2 YYEKEE (reference sequence).

This clone was observed a few times. The DNA of the CDR3 is TGCGCCAGCAGCTTGGACAGGGGGTCTCACGAGCAGTACTTC. Translating gives CASSLDRGSHEQYF. The chain has TRBV5-1 and TRBJ2-7, with 8 bases identical to TRBD1. With 0 bases clipped from V and 5 bases from J, the junction kept 4 bases outside the gene matches. Germline CDR1 SGHRS, CDR2 YFSETQ. CDR3 length: 14 amino acids.

Only a few counts were recorded for this clone. The gene calls are TRBV4-1 and TRBJ1-2; D unresolved. The CDR3 contains 15 residues. The V gene lost 0 bases and the J gene lost 8 bases, with 16 bases spanning the gap. Per germline, CDR1 MGHRA and CDR2 YSYEKL. This CDR3 reads CASSQDPTPGEGYTF. CDR3 bases: TGCGCCAGCAGCCAAGATCCGACTCCTGGAGAGGGCTACACCTTC.

V usage is TRBV9 and J usage is TRBJ2-1; D may be TRBD2 (6 bases). Germline V gives CDR1 SGDLS, CDR2 YYNGEE. This CDR3 has 17 amino acids. The V and J ends lost 3 bases and 6 bases respectively, with 22 bases between them. The CDR3 here is CASSAQGGARSGNEQFF. CDR3 in DNA: TGTGCCAGCAGCGCCCAAGGAGGGGCGCGATCGGGCAATGAGCAGTTCTTC. The full variable domain, in which reference TRBV9 and TRBJ2-1 provide the parts outside the CDR3, is DSGVTQTPKHLITATGQRVTLRCSPRSGDLSVYWYQQSLDQGLQFLIQYYNGEERAKGNILERFSAQQFPDLHSELNLSSLELGDSALYFCASSAQGGARSGNEQFFGPGTRLTVL.

The chain uses TRBV27 and TRBJ2-3; 11 nucleotides match TRBD2. V was clipped by 3 bases and J by 6 bases; unmatched bases: 5. Germline lookup yields CDR1 MNHEY and CDR2 SMNVEV (reference sequence). The CDR3 extends over 15 amino acids. The CDR3 spells CASSFGLAGGDTQYF. DNA for the CDR3: TGTGCCAGCAGTTTCGGGCTAGCGGGAGGTGATACGCAGTATTTT.

This chain links TRBV6-5 with TRBJ2-7; 7 positions agree with TRBD1. The CDR3 contains 14 residues. Trimming at V came to 2 bases and at J to 4 bases, leaving 5 bases not matched to a gene. Germline lookup yields CDR1 MNHEY and CDR2 SVGAGI. The CDR3 region is CASSYNRGVYEQYF. The CDR3 DNA is TGTGCCAGCAGTTACAACAGGGGTGTTTACGAGCAGTACTTC.

This chain uses TRBV7-9 with TRBJ2-5; 8 nucleotides align to TRBD2. The V and J ends lost 1 base and 9 bases, in that order; junction bases with no gene match: 7. The CDR3 contains 14 residues. The germline CDR1 and CDR2 sequences are SEHNR and FQNEAQ (reference sequence). The CDR3 coding sequence is TGTGCCAGCAGCTTAGGGCAGGGAGCGGGGGCCCAGTACTTC. Protein sequence: CASSLGQGAGAQYF.

The sample holds one count of this clone. The chain uses TRBV5-6 and TRBJ1-1, with 10 nucleotides matching TRBD1. Trimming cost V 6 bases and J 3 bases; bases outside gene matches: 5. This CDR3 is built from 14 residues. The germline V gene encodes CDR1 SGHDT and CDR2 YYEEEE. CDR3: CASIGTGVYTEAFF. CDR3 bases: TGTGCCAGCATCGGGACAGGGGTATACACTGAAGCTTTCTTT.